The rows below give T cell receptor beta chains drawn from one sample of a study of control samples from healthy donors and cancer patients. Sequencing used immunoSEQ multiplex PCR; TCRdb keeps in-frame clones, though not all of them. The sample lists roughly 38,000 clones; roughly nine tenths were seen once. The source material was blood. The receptors shown here come from a woman in her fifties or sixties in good health. Both conserved end residues are part of each CDR3.

V gene: TRBV9; J gene: TRBJ2-7; CDR3 protein: CASSVGGLGNEQYF
V gene: TRBV18; J gene: TRBJ1-1; CDR3 protein: CASSPPRRGGMYTEAFF
V gene: TRBV5-4; J gene: TRBJ2-7; CDR3 protein: CASSLEGASAYEQYF
V gene: TRBV12-3/TRBV12-4; J gene: TRBJ1-2; CDR3 protein: CASSPRPDGYTF
V gene: TRBV28; J gene: TRBJ1-2; CDR3 protein: CASSLGTGWHVNGYTF
V gene: TRBV3-1/TRBV3-2; J gene: TRBJ2-7; CDR3 protein: CASSPGNGLYEQYF
V gene: TRBV10-3; J gene: TRBJ1-1; CDR3 protein: CAISLTVNTEAFF
V gene: TRBV10-3; J gene: TRBJ1-5; CDR3 protein: CAISEGQDNSNQPQHF
V gene: TRBV11-3; J gene: TRBJ1-5; CDR3 protein: CASSNRILAFGNQPQHF
V gene: TRBV5-4; J gene: TRBJ2-7; CDR3 protein: CASSLLGTVSYEQYF
V gene: TRBV6-5; J gene: TRBJ2-5; CDR3 protein: CASSRQLGAETQYF
V gene: TRBV7-9; J gene: TRBJ1-1; CDR3 protein: CASSLVNTEAFF
V gene: TRBV20-1; J gene: TRBJ1-5; CDR3 protein: CSASDGGGASNQPQHF
V gene: TRBV24-1; J gene: TRBJ2-2; CDR3 protein: CATSQGRNTGELFF
V gene: TRBV29-1; J gene: TRBJ1-5; CDR3 protein: CSVAGGSNQPQHF
V gene: TRBV5-5; J gene: TRBJ1-2; CDR3 protein: CASSRPGQENYGYTF
V gene: TRBV4-3; J gene: TRBJ2-5; CDR3 protein: CASSQLGDAGETQYF
V gene: TRBV29-1; J gene: TRBJ2-7; CDR3 protein: CSVRPTGTKSYEQYF
V gene: TRBV4-3; J gene: TRBJ2-2; CDR3 protein: CASSQEGTGVTGELLF
V gene: TRBV2; J gene: TRBJ1-1; CDR3 protein: CASSERVATPADTEAFF
V gene: TRBV7-8; J gene: TRBJ2-5; CDR3 protein: CASSLTSGGALETQYF
V gene: TRBV19; J gene: TRBJ1-3; CDR3 protein: CASSSDTSGNTIYF
V gene: TRBV20-1; J gene: TRBJ2-1; CDR3 protein: CSASGLAGGSKQFF
V gene: TRBV7-2; J gene: TRBJ1-3; CDR3 protein: CASEGTSGNTIYF
V gene: TRBV5-4; J gene: TRBJ2-7; CDR3 protein: CASSLEQTYEQYF